This TCR beta chain was profiled in a study of regulatory T cells in long-lasting Graves disease. Study-wide results and caveats: TCR diversity was lower in persistent Graves' patients (versus newly diagnosed ones). Those with persistent disease had in common more public clonotypes (around 2,700) than new patients (approximately 890).

Combining iRepertoire HTBI primers with Arm-PCR of CDR3 regions, the authors built TCR beta libraries. A single record per CDR3 protein comes from TCRdb applying MiXCR to the multiplex PCR reads. The data hold 560,000 or so distinct CDR3 sequences, with approximately 16% observed a single time. CDR1 and CDR2 (germline): MGHRA, YSYEKL. The CDR3 loop spans 14 amino acids. V was clipped by 1 base and J by 8 bases; unmatched bases: 4. This clonotype appeared a few times. The antigen is not known. Time point denoted: newly diagnosed GD, antithyroid drugs for less than 3 months. From RNA extracted from PBMCs, the TCR library was made. These data also featured in a second study, about T cells in Graves' hyperthyroidism and ophthalmopathy. That work states: Hyperthyroidism was newly diagnosed in patients aged 18 to 65 (duration under 2 months).

The sequence was obtained from a man aged 18 to 29 with Graves disease. The sequences come from peripheral blood mononuclear cells (PBMCs), collected at new diagnosis, from a patient treated with antithyroid drugs. This chain links TRBV4-1 with TRBJ1-2; TRBD1 matches at 10 bases. This CDR3 reads CASSQGQGARGYTF. The DNA of the CDR3 is TGCGCCAGCAGCCAAGGACAGGGGGCACGGGGCTACACCTTC.